This TCR beta chain was observed in a study of high-grade serous ovarian cancer treatment subgroups. Study-level findings and limits: TCR clonal relatedness correlated positively with neoantigen level. The analyses considered CDR3 and ignored CDR1 and CDR2.

J lost 5 bases, V lost 6 bases, and 2 bases had no gene match. The CDR3 runs 12 residues. Germline assignment: CDR1 MNHEY and CDR2 SVGAGI. Tumor samples were taken before definitive surgery or chemotherapy. This clone was picked up a small number of times. Its specificity is not known. The assay was immunoSEQ multiplex PCR, and TCRdb's table has in-frame clones only and misses some. The table records nearly 4,500 clones, around 69% of them present only once. The sequence came from a human donor with high-grade serous ovarian cancer. Sequenced input: tumor tissue. This chain joins TRBV6-5 and TRBJ2-5; TRBD1 matches 8 bases. The CDR3 reads CASRTGVETQYF. DNA of the CDR3: TGTGCCAGCAGGACAGGGGTGGAGACCCAGTACTTC.